Presented here are 4 T cell receptor beta chains from one specimen sequenced in a study of PD-L1 blockade in urothelial cancer. Profiling relied on immunoSEQ multiplex PCR, and the TCRdb table lists in-frame clones only, not all of them. The sample shows fewer than 30,000 clones, around four fifths of them seen only once. Regarding time point: peripheral blood 6 weeks after treatment start. The starting material was PBMCs, obtained around atezolizumab (anti-PD-L1) treatment. The receptors come from a man aged 70 or older with urothelial cancer.

The V and J genes are TRBV5-1 and TRBJ1-3, with TRBD1 identical over 10 bases. The CDR3 totals 17 residues. V shed 0 bases, J shed 2 bases, and the junction held 5 bases outside the gene matches. The germline gives CDR1 SGHRS, CDR2 YFSETQ. DNA of the CDR3: TGCGCCAGCAGCTTGGAAGGGACAGGGGTTACTGGAAACACCATATATTTT. It specifies CASSLEGTGVTGNTIYF.

This clone was observed once. The rearrangement links TRBV11-1 to TRBJ2-7; 7 bases match TRBD1. This CDR3 has 13 residues. V lost 3 bases, J lost 6 bases, and 5 bases stayed unmatched. The germline V gene encodes CDR1 SGHAT and CDR2 FQDESV (reference sequence). Here the CDR3 reads CASSFARQGEQYF. CDR3 in DNA: TGTGCCAGCAGCTTTGCTAGACAGGGCGAGCAGTACTTC.

The chain employs TRBV7-2 and TRBJ1-2; maybe TRBD1 (6 bases). Trimming shortened V by 2 bases and J by 5 bases, and 9 bases separated the two germline ends. CDR3 size: 13 residues. Germline CDR1 and CDR2: SGHTA and FQGNSA. This CDR3 is CASSLSRGYGYTF. The CDR3 DNA is TGTGCCAGCAGCTTAAGTAGGGGGTATGGCTACACCTTC.

This chain links TRBV9 with TRBJ1-1; D unclear. The CDR3 contains 15 residues. V was shortened by 2 bases and J by 0 bases, with 11 bases between the two germline ends. Germline V gives CDR1 SGDLS, CDR2 YYNGEE. CDR3: CASSVVERVNTEAFF. In DNA form, the CDR3 reads TGTGCCAGCAGCGTTGTCGAGAGGGTGAACACTGAAGCTTTCTTT. The variable domain in full, completed from reference TRBV9 and TRBJ1-1, reads DSGVTQTPKHLITATGQRVTLRCSPRSGDLSVYWYQQSLDQGLQFLIQYYNGEERAKGNILERFSAQQFPDLHSELNLSSLELGDSALYFCASSVVERVNTEAFFGQGTRLTVV.